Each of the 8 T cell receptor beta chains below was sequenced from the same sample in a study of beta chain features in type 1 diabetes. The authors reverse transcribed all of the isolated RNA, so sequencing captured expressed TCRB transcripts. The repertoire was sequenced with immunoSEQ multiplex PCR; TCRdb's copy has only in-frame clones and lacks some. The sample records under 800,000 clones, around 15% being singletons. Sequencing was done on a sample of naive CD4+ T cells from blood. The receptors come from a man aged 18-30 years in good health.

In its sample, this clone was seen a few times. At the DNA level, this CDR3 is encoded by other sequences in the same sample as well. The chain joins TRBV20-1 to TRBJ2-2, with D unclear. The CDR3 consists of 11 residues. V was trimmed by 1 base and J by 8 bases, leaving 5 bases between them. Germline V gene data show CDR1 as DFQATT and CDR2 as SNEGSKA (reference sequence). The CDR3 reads CSARGSGELFF. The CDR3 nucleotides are TGCAGTGCTAGAGGGTCTGGGGAGCTGTTTTTT.

CDR3 nucleotides: TGTGCCAGCAGCTTACTCGGGAGGACAGGGAGGAATGAGCAGTTCTTC. Protein: CASSLLGRTGRNEQFF. V is TRBV7-9 and J is TRBJ2-1, with D possibly being TRBD1 (8 bases). CDR3 size: 16 residues. V was pared by 2 bases and J by 7 bases, with 18 bases between. Germline lookup yields CDR1 SEHNR and CDR2 FQNEAQ (reference sequence).

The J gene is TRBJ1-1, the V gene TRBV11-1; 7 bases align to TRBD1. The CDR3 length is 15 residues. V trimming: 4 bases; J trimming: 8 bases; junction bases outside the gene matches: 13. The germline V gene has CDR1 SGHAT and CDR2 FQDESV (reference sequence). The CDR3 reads CASSSPTGIESEAFF. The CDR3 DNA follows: TGTGCCAGCAGCTCCCCGACAGGGATCGAATCCGAAGCTTTCTTT.

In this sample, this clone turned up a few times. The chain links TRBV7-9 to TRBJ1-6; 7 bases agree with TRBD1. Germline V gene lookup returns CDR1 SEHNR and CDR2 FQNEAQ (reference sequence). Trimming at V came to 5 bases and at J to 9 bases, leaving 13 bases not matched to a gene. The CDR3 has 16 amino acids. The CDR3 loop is CASSTRTGQPGSPLHF. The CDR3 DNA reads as TGTGCCAGCAGCACCCGTACGGGACAGCCAGGTTCACCCCTCCACTTT. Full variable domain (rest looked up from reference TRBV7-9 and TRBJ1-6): DTGVSQNPRHKITKRGQNVTFRCDPISEHNRLYWYRQTLGQGPEFLTYFQNEAQLEKSRLLSDRFSAERPKGSFSTLEIQRTEQGDSAMYLCASSTRTGQPGSPLHFGNGTRLTVT.

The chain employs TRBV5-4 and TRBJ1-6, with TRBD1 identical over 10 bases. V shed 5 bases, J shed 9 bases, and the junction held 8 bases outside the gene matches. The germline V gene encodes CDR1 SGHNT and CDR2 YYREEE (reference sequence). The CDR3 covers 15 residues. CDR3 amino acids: CASSPDGTGASPLHF. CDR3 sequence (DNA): TGTGCCAGCAGTCCCGATGGGACAGGGGCTTCACCCCTCCACTTT.

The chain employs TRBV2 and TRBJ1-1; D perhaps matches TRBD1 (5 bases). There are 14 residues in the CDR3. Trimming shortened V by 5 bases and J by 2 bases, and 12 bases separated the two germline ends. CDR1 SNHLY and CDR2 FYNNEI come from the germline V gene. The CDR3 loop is CASSTVTANTEAFF. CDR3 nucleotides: TGTGCCAGCAGTACTGTGACAGCCAACACTGAAGCTTTCTTT.

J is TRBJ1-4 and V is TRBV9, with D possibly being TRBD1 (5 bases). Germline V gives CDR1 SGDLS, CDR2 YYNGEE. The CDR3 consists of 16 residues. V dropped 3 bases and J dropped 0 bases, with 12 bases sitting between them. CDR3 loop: CASSAHGTTTNEKLFF. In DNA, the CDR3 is TGTGCCAGCAGCGCCCACGGGACGACAACTAATGAAAAACTGTTTTTT. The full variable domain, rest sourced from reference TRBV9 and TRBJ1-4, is DSGVTQTPKHLITATGQRVTLRCSPRSGDLSVYWYQQSLDQGLQFLIQYYNGEERAKGNILERFSAQQFPDLHSELNLSSLELGDSALYFCASSAHGTTTNEKLFFGSGTQLSVL.

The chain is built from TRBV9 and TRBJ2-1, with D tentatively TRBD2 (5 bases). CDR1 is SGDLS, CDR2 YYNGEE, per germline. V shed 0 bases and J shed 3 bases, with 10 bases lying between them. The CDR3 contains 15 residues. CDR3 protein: CASSVDEGNYNEQFF. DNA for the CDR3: TGTGCCAGCAGCGTAGATGAGGGAAACTACAATGAGCAGTTCTTC.